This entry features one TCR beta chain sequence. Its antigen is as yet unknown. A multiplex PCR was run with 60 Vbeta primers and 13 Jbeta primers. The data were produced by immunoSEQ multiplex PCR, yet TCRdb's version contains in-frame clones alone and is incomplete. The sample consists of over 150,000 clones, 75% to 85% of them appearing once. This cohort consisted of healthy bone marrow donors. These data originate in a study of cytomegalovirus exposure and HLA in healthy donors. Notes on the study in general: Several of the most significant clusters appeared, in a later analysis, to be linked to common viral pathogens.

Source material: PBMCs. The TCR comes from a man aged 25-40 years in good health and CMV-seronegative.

The chain's CDR3 is CASSTGTGKIYEQYF. Written as DNA, the CDR3 is TGTGCCAGCAGCACAGGGACAGGGAAAATCTACGAGCAGTACTTC. The V call is TRBV7-9, the J call TRBJ2-7; 9 nucleotides agree with TRBD1. Germline V gene sequence: CDR1 SEHNR, CDR2 FQNEAQ (reference sequence). The length of the CDR3 is 15 residues. V lost 5 bases to trimming and J lost 3 bases; unmatched junction nucleotides: 8.